This record looks at one T cell receptor (beta chain) sequence and its context. The CDR3 has 15 amino acids. Germline V gives CDR1 MNHEY, CDR2 SVGAGI. Trimming removed 5 bases from V and 8 bases from J, with 18 bases in between. This sample was taken from a study of blood T cell repertoires in COVID-19. Study-wide background: The United States, Italy and Spain provided the acute and convalescent COVID-19 samples.

The protocol was immunoSEQ multiplex PCR, while the TCRdb copy is restricted to in-frame clones and leaves out a portion. The profile shows over 80,000 clones, approximately 79% of them singletons. The rearrangement links TRBV6-5 to TRBJ1-4; tentative D call: TRBD1 (5 bases). The clonotype was recovered from a man aged 65-85 years with COVID-19, enrolled during active disease. The source material was peripheral blood. CDR3: CASSLQAGRGEKLFF. CDR3 nucleotide sequence: TGTGCCAGCAGTCTACAGGCCGGTAGAGGCGAAAAACTGTTTTTT.